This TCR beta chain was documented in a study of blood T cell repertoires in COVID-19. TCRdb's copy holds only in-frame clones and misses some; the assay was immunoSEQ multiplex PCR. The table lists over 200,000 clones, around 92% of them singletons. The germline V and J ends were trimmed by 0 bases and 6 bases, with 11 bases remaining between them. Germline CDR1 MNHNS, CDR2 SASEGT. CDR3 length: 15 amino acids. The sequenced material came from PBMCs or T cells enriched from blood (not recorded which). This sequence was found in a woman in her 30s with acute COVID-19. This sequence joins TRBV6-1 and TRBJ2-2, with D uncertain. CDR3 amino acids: CASSEALGAAGELFF. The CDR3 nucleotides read TGTGCCAGCAGTGAAGCATTAGGTGCGGCCGGGGAGCTGTTTTTT.